This paragraph reports one T cell receptor (beta chain). No antigen is known for it. Making use of molecular barcodes, quantitative 5'-RACE generated TCR beta libraries. One entry per CDR3 protein, called by TCRdb with MiXCR from the 5' RACE reads. There are roughly 700,000 distinct CDR3 sequences in the sample; around 20% occur only once, and under 20% lies in the top ten. This specimen comes from a study of CD8 T cells in ankylosing spondylitis. The CDR3 sequence is 16 residues long. Germline CDR1 SGHTA, CDR2 FQGNSA. Trimming left V 4 bases short and J 5 bases short, with 15 bases between. Study conclusions and caveats: It was reported that disease-linked clones were significantly enriched in matched ankylosing spondylitis synovial fluid. Disease-linked clones proved CD8+ and comparatively uncommon in peripheral blood. A subset of motif variants has previously been described in the synovial fluid and blood of reactive arthritis. Typical of ankylosing spondylitis blood, it appeared, was a TCR beta motif of eight highly homologous variants.

This TCR was recovered from a male donor with ankylosing spondylitis. The gene calls are TRBV7-2 and TRBJ1-6; possibly TRBD1 for D (5 bases). Sequenced input: blood, either unsorted or a sorted T cell fraction (not recorded which). The CDR3 is CASSSPDGTNNSPLHF. Here the CDR3 DNA reads TGTGCCAGCAGCTCCCCGGACGGGACGAATAATTCACCCCTCCACTTT.